A single T cell receptor (beta chain) is shown here with its context. The same CDR3 also results from other DNA sequences found in this sample. Generated by immunoSEQ multiplex PCR, the TCRdb table keeps only in-frame clones and is missing some. The sample records some 80,000 clones, 94% being singletons. The sample belongs to a study of T cell changes during pregnancy in multiple sclerosis. The source material was CD4+ T cells from peripheral blood mononuclear cells, sampled after pregnancy. The sequence was obtained from a female donor with multiple sclerosis, enrolled in a pregnancy study.

CDR3 sequence: CASSLETGGADSEQYF. CDR3 DNA sequence: TGTGCCAGCAGCTTGGAGACAGGGGGCGCCGATTCCGAGCAGTACTTC. This chain links TRBV7-9 with TRBJ2-7; 10 nucleotides align to TRBD1. Germline V gene sequence: CDR1 SEHNR, CDR2 FQNEAQ (reference sequence). The V gene end was trimmed by 3 bases and the J gene end by 6 bases; junction bases not matched to a gene: 11. This CDR3 region has 16 residues.